The 9 T cell receptor beta chains below were found in one sample sequenced in a study of cytomegalovirus exposure and HLA in healthy donors. The PCR was carried out with 60 Vbeta primers and 13 Jbeta primers. Profiling relied on immunoSEQ multiplex PCR, and the TCRdb table lists in-frame clones only, not all of them. The sample data list 150,000 to 200,000 clones. Sequencing input: PBMCs. The origin of the receptors is a woman aged 55-70 years in good health and CMV-seronegative.

The chain carries TRBV27 and TRBJ1-6, with TRBD1 as a possible D gene (6 bases). The V end was cut by 5 bases, the J end by 9 bases, with 8 bases between. Germline assignment: CDR1 MNHEY and CDR2 SMNVEV (reference sequence). The CDR3 has 12 amino acids. The CDR3: CASSTGFSPLHF. The CDR3 DNA follows: TGTGCCAGCAGTACAGGGTTTTCACCCCTCCACTTT.

CDR3: CASSPSYSSNQPQHF. CDR3 in DNA: TGTGCCAGCTCACCATCTTACAGTAGCAATCAGCCCCAGCATTTT. This chain joins TRBV18 and TRBJ1-5; D call uncertain. The V gene lost 2 bases and the J gene lost 0 bases, with 8 bases spanning the gap. Per germline, CDR1 KGHSH and CDR2 LQKENI. The CDR3 spans 15 residues.

Notes on this clone: One end of the junction fails to match germline, which may point to a read error. This chain connects TRBV13 to TRBJ2-1; the match to TRBD2 covers 9 bases. CDR1 and CDR2 (germline): PRHDT, FYEKMQ (reference sequence). The CDR3 spans 13 residues. CDR3 sequence reads: CSSGNSSYNEQFF. In DNA form, the CDR3 reads TGCTCTAGCGGGAACTCCTCCTACAATGAGCAGTTCTTC.

This chain connects TRBV5-1 to TRBJ2-1, with D possibly matching TRBD2 (5 bases). The length of the CDR3 is 11 residues. Per germline, CDR1 SGHRS and CDR2 YFSETQ. Trimming stripped 1 base from V and 9 bases from J, with 5 bases between. CDR3 region: CASSLTSEQFF. Written as DNA, the CDR3 is TGCGCCAGCAGCTTGACTAGTGAGCAGTTCTTC. The whole variable domain, filled in from reference TRBV5-1 and TRBJ2-1, reads KAGVTQTPRYLIKTRGQQVTLSCSPISGHRSVSWYQQTPGQGLQFLFEYFSETQRNKGNFPGRFSGRQFSNSRSEMNVSTLELGDSALYLCASSLTSEQFFGPGTRLTVL.

The V call is TRBV5-1, the J call TRBJ1-2; D not certain. Trimming pared 4 bases from V and 2 bases from J, leaving 18 bases between. The germline V gene has CDR1 SGHRS and CDR2 YFSETQ. This CDR3 comprises 16 residues. Written as DNA, the CDR3 is TGCGCCAGCAGCCATAACCAGGTAGAATCGAACTATGGCTACACCTTC. Translating gives CASSHNQVESNYGYTF.

The gene calls are TRBV19 and TRBJ2-7, with a possible D match to TRBD1 (5 bases). The V and J ends lost 3 bases and 2 bases respectively, with 11 bases between them. CDR1 LNHDA and CDR2 SQIVND come from the germline V gene (reference sequence). The CDR3 has 14 amino acids. CDR3 sequence: CASSISQGTYEQYF. CDR3 DNA: TGTGCCAGTAGTATCTCTCAGGGCACCTACGAGCAGTACTTC.

The chain employs TRBV5-1 and TRBJ2-3; possibly TRBD1 for D (5 bases). The V end lost 0 bases, the J end lost 6 bases, and 11 bases lay between the germline ends. Germline V lookup: CDR1 SGHRS, CDR2 YFSETQ. The CDR3 runs 14 residues. The CDR3 sequence: CASSLAQGWDTQYF. CDR3 sequence (DNA): TGCGCCAGCAGCTTGGCCCAGGGATGGGATACGCAGTATTTT.

The rearrangement joins TRBV5-1 to TRBJ1-1, with D perhaps matching TRBD1 (6 bases). Germline V gene sequence: CDR1 SGHRS, CDR2 YFSETQ. V gave up 3 bases and J gave up 0 bases, with 9 bases separating them. The CDR3 sequence is 14 residues long. DNA for the CDR3: TGCGCCAGCAGCTCGGACAGATTGAACACTGAAGCTTTCTTT. Its translation: CASSSDRLNTEAFF.

The chain recombines TRBV27 with TRBJ1-5, with D unclear. Trimming removed 11 bases at V and 1 base at J, with 12 bases between. CDR3 length: 13 amino acids. Germline V CDR1 and CDR2: MNHEY, SMNVEV (reference sequence). Here the CDR3 reads CASGVRSNQPQHF. The DNA for the CDR3 is TGTGCCTCCGGGGTGAGGAGCAATCAGCCCCAGCATTTT.